The source of this T cell receptor (beta chain) is a study of blood T cell repertoires in COVID-19. Study as a whole: The study drew acute and convalescent COVID-19 samples from the United States, Italy and Spain.

Germline V lookup: CDR1 LNHDA, CDR2 SQIVND (reference sequence). V lost 3 bases and J 2 bases, leaving 10 bases between the germline ends. This CDR3 has 14 residues. The repertoire was sequenced with immunoSEQ multiplex PCR; TCRdb's copy has only in-frame clones and lacks some. The sample shows fewer than 450,000 clones, around 90% of them seen only once. The V gene is TRBV19, the J gene TRBJ2-5; D not certain. The sequencing sample was made of PBMCs or T cells enriched from blood (not recorded which). This receptor was obtained from a woman aged 40 to 49 with acute COVID-19. The CDR3 DNA follows: TGTGCCAGTAGTATGCGAGGATTACAAGAGACCCAGTACTTC. It specifies CASSMRGLQETQYF.